Each of the 32 T cell receptor beta chains below was sequenced from the same sample in a study of cytomegalovirus exposure and HLA in healthy donors listed by TCRdb under 2017. The protocol used for the library was the immunoSEQ multiplex PCR assay. The clones in this table, taken by TCRdb from immuneACCESS, are in-frame only. Not every clone is retained; where verified, under half of the shortfall comes from an unresolved V gene, and the cause of the rest is unknown. The sample table lists some 110,000 clones, about 82% of them with a count of one. The top ten hold approximately 4.9% of the sample. Sequenced: PBMCs. The origin of the receptors is a man aged 18 to 35 in good health and CMV-seronegative.

J is TRBJ2-7 and V is TRBV10-3, with 7 bases that match TRBD1. Germline V gene data show CDR1 as ENHRY and CDR2 as SYGVKD. CDR3 length: 15 residues. The junction had 5 bases not matched to a gene; V was cut back by 3 bases and J by 0 bases. The CDR3 DNA sequence: TGTGCCATCAGTGACCCGGGACAGAGCTCCTACGAGCAGTACTTC. It specifies CAISDPGQSSYEQYF.

The V call is TRBV6-1, the J call TRBJ2-7, with 7 nucleotides matching TRBD1. V shed 4 bases, J shed 5 bases, and the junction held 5 bases outside the gene matches. Germline assignment: CDR1 MNHNS and CDR2 SASEGT. The CDR3 length is 13 residues. As DNA, the CDR3 is TGTGCCAGCAGTGGGAACAGGGGCAACGAGCAGTACTTC. This gives the protein CASSGNRGNEQYF.

Worth noting for this clone: Different DNA sequences within this sample yield the same CDR3. The J gene is TRBJ2-5, the V gene TRBV18, with 7 bases identical to TRBD2. Germline V gene sequence: CDR1 KGHSH, CDR2 LQKENI. This CDR3 spans 14 amino acids. The V and J ends lost 3 bases and 1 base, in that order; junction bases with no gene match: 2. The CDR3 is CASSPSGGQETQYF. CDR3 nucleotides: TGTGCCAGCTCACCTTCGGGGGGCCAAGAGACCCAGTACTTC.

This sequence joins TRBV10-1 and TRBJ2-7; 9 nucleotides line up with TRBD1. Trimming at V came to 7 bases and at J to 4 bases, leaving 11 bases not matched to a gene. This CDR3 region has 15 residues. CDR1 is WNHNN, CDR2 SYGVQD, per germline (reference sequence). CDR3 region: CASTEPGQGPYEQYF. The CDR3 DNA reads as TGCGCCAGCACTGAACCGGGACAGGGCCCTTACGAGCAGTACTTC.

The chain employs TRBV30 and TRBJ1-2; 10 positions match TRBD1. V lost 5 bases to trimming and J lost 5 bases; unmatched junction nucleotides: 5. From germline, CDR1 is GTSNPN and CDR2 SVGIG (reference sequence). There are 13 residues in the CDR3. CDR3 bases: TGTGCCTGGGGGGACAGGGGCCGGTATGGCTACACCTTC. Protein: CAWGDRGRYGYTF.

Here the CDR3 reads CASWLAPGELFF. The CDR3 region has the DNA TGTGCCTCCTGGTTAGCCCCCGGGGAGCTGTTTTTT. The chain employs TRBV7-6 and TRBJ2-2, with unresolved D. Germline CDR1 is SGHVS and CDR2 is FNYEAQ. Trimming removed 11 bases from V and 6 bases from J, with 13 bases in between. This CDR3 is built from 12 residues. Full variable domain (rest looked up from reference TRBV7-6 and TRBJ2-2): GAGVSQSPRYKVTKRGQDVALRCDPISGHVSLYWYRQALGQGPEFLTYFNYEAQQDKSGLPNDRFSAERPEGSISTLTIQRTEQRDSAMYRCASWLAPGELFFGEGSRLTVL.

The chain carries TRBV5-1 and TRBJ1-2; possibly TRBD1 for D (6 bases). This CDR3 is built from 16 residues. Germline V gene data show CDR1 as SGHRS and CDR2 as YFSETQ. V lost 4 bases, J lost 2 bases, and 18 bases lay in between. Here the CDR3 reads CASSPERGKGNYGYTF. CDR3 coding DNA: TGCGCCAGCAGCCCGGAGAGGGGGAAGGGAAACTATGGCTACACCTTC. Based on the CDR3 plus reference TRBV5-1 and TRBJ1-2, the full variable domain is KAGVTQTPRYLIKTRGQQVTLSCSPISGHRSVSWYQQTPGQGLQFLFEYFSETQRNKGNFPGRFSGRQFSNSRSEMNVSTLELGDSALYLCASSPERGKGNYGYTFGSGTRLTVV.

The rearrangement uses TRBV25-1 and TRBJ2-3, with 8 bases aligning to TRBD1. The V gene's germline CDR1 is MGHDK and CDR2 SYGVNS. The length of the CDR3 is 15 residues. V was pared by 6 bases and J by 4 bases, with 9 bases of the junction left unmatched. This chain's CDR3 is CASSPGTGAPDTQYF. The CDR3 DNA reads TGTGCCAGCAGCCCCGGGACAGGCGCACCAGATACGCAGTATTTT.

The chain uses TRBV15 and TRBJ2-1; 9 positions match TRBD2. The CDR3 is 18 residues long. V trimming: 4 bases; J trimming: 8 bases; junction bases outside the gene matches: 18. Germline-derived CDR1 and CDR2 are LNHNV and YYDKDF (reference sequence). In DNA form, the CDR3 reads TGTGCCACCAGCACACCATCCGGGGCGGGAGGGCCATGGGATGAGCAGTTCTTC. Its translation: CATSTPSGAGGPWDEQFF.

The chain uses TRBV30 and TRBJ2-7, with 7 nucleotides matching TRBD1. Trimming cost V 2 bases and J 5 bases; bases outside gene matches: 6. Germline CDR1 is GTSNPN and CDR2 is SVGIG (reference sequence). The CDR3 has 13 residues. The CDR3 DNA sequence: TGTGCCTGGAGTATAGGGGGCCAGAACGAGCAGTACTTC. As protein: CAWSIGGQNEQYF.

The chain couples TRBV2 to TRBJ1-1; D gene uncertain. The CDR3 has 16 residues. With 5 bases removed from V and 0 bases from J, the gap between germline ends came to 16 bases. CDR1 and CDR2 from the germline V gene are SNHLY and FYNNEI. CDR3 protein: CASSREMSSMNTEAFF. CDR3 DNA sequence: TGTGCCAGCAGTCGGGAAATGTCGAGCATGAACACTGAAGCTTTCTTT.

V and J are TRBV15 and TRBJ2-2; the match to TRBD1 covers 8 bases. Trimming at V came to 5 bases and at J to 2 bases, leaving 4 bases not matched to a gene. Germline CDR1 LNHNV, CDR2 YYDKDF (reference sequence). The CDR3 runs 15 residues. DNA for the CDR3: TGTGCCACCAGCCCGGACAGGGTTAACACCGGGGAGCTGTTTTTT. Translation gives CATSPDRVNTGELFF. The whole variable domain, filled in from reference TRBV15 and TRBJ2-2, reads DAMVIQNPRYQVTQFGKPVTLSCSQTLNHNVMYWYQQKSSQAPKLLFHYYDKDFNNEADTPDNFQSRRPNTSFCFLDIRSPGLGDTAMYLCATSPDRVNTGELFFGEGSRLTVL.

The chain joins TRBV27 to TRBJ2-7, with 7 bases matching TRBD2. J was trimmed by 0 bases and V by 7 bases; bases with no gene match: 6. Germline V CDR1 and CDR2: MNHEY, SMNVEV (reference sequence). CDR3 length equals 14 residues. CDR3 region: CASKRGGSSYEQYF. The CDR3 DNA reads as TGTGCCAGCAAACGGGGAGGGAGCTCCTACGAGCAGTACTTC.

V is TRBV9 and J is TRBJ2-5; tentatively, D is TRBD1 (6 bases). The V gene's germline CDR1 is SGDLS and CDR2 YYNGEE. The CDR3 length is 13 residues. The V and J ends lost 2 bases and 5 bases respectively, with 10 bases between them. This CDR3 is CASSVQGRETQYF. The CDR3 nucleotides are TGTGCCAGCAGCGTCCAGGGGCGGGAGACCCAGTACTTC.

The rearrangement joins TRBV27 to TRBJ1-5; D is perhaps TRBD1 (6 bases). The CDR3 has 14 amino acids. The V gene lost 0 bases and the J gene lost 5 bases, with 8 bases spanning the gap. CDR1 and CDR2 from the germline V gene are MNHEY and SMNVEV (reference sequence). The CDR3 DNA sequence: TGTGCCAGCAGTTTATCACAGGGAGATCAGCCCCAGCATTTT. It specifies CASSLSQGDQPQHF.

This clone was counted a few times. The chain has TRBV7-8 and TRBJ2-5; D is ambiguous. The CDR3 runs to 12 residues. Germline CDR1 SGHVS, CDR2 FQNEAQ. V lost 1 base to trimming and J lost 4 bases, with 4 bases between them. Here the CDR3 reads CASSLVAETQYF. The CDR3 DNA sequence: TGTGCCAGCAGCTTAGTGGCAGAGACCCAGTACTTC. The whole variable domain, remainder taken from reference TRBV7-8 and TRBJ2-5, is GAGVSQSPRYKVAKRGQDVALRCDPISGHVSLFWYQQALGQGPEFLTYFQNEAQLDKSGLPSDRFFAERPEGSVSTLKIQRTQQEDSAVYLCASSLVAETQYFGPGTRLLVL.

This chain joins TRBV5-1 and TRBJ2-5, with D possibly TRBD2 on 6 matching bases. V lost 4 bases to trimming and J lost 4 bases, with 17 bases between them. The CDR3 spans 15 residues. Germline CDR1 reads SGHRS; CDR2 reads YFSETQ. Written as DNA, the CDR3 is TGCGCCAGCAGCCTGGAAACCGGGAGTGGAGAGACCCAGTACTTC. Its protein is CASSLETGSGETQYF.

In its sample, this clone was seen once. This chain links TRBV27 with TRBJ1-5; TRBD1 is a possible D gene (5 bases). The V and J ends lost 5 bases and 7 bases respectively, with 18 bases between them. Germline lookup yields CDR1 MNHEY and CDR2 SMNVEV (reference sequence). The CDR3 is 15 amino acids. The CDR3 sequence is CASSRRWGPQQPQHF. The CDR3 region has the DNA TGTGCCAGCAGTCGTAGGTGGGGCCCACAGCAGCCCCAGCATTTT.

Written as DNA, the CDR3 is TGTGCCAGCAGCGTAGGCAGAATTGACAATGAGCAGTTCTTC. Translating gives CASSVGRIDNEQFF. This sequence joins TRBV9 and TRBJ2-1; D unresolved. The V gene's germline CDR1 is SGDLS and CDR2 YYNGEE. The CDR3 is 14 amino acids. The ends were cut back, 0 bases at V and 5 bases at J, with 9 bases in the middle.

The chain combines TRBV29-1 with TRBJ2-7; D is possibly TRBD1 (5 bases). V lost 0 bases to trimming and J lost 0 bases, with 9 bases between them. The CDR3 totals 14 residues. Germline-derived CDR1 and CDR2 are SQVTM and ANQGSEA. The CDR3 loop reads CSVEERQSSYEQYF. The CDR3 coding sequence is TGCAGCGTTGAAGAGCGACAGAGCTCCTACGAGCAGTACTTC.

The chain combines TRBV5-1 with TRBJ1-1, with a weak D call TRBD1 (5 bases). Between the trimmed V and J ends, which lost 3 bases and 0 bases, there was a span of 6 bases. This CDR3 region has 13 residues. CDR1 is SGHRS, CDR2 YFSETQ, per germline. The CDR3 here is CASSWGVNTEAFF. The CDR3 bases are TGCGCCAGCAGCTGGGGGGTGAACACTGAAGCTTTCTTT.

J is TRBJ2-7 and V is TRBV27, with 9 bases matching TRBD1. Losses at the gene ends were 5 bases for V and 3 bases for J; bases not matched to a gene: 8. This CDR3 comprises 15 residues. The germline gives CDR1 MNHEY, CDR2 SMNVEV (reference sequence). DNA for the CDR3: TGTGCCAGCAGTACCAGGACAGGGGATCACTACGAGCAGTACTTC. Protein sequence: CASSTRTGDHYEQYF.

The V call is TRBV6-4, the J call TRBJ1-1; 7 bases line up with TRBD1. This CDR3 comprises 16 residues. Germline V gene sequence: CDR1 MRHNA, CDR2 SNTAGT. V was pared by 2 bases and J by 1 base, with 7 bases of the junction left unmatched. This CDR3 is CASSDGRQGRNTEAFF. DNA of the CDR3: TGTGCCAGCAGTGACGGACGACAGGGCAGGAACACTGAAGCTTTCTTT.

There are many counts of this clone. The gene calls are TRBV14 and TRBJ2-7; 12 bases map to TRBD1. The CDR3 runs to 14 residues. After removal of 5 bases from V and 4 bases from J, the junction contained 3 bases not matched to a gene. Germline values: CDR1 SGHDN, CDR2 FVKESK. Here the CDR3 reads CASSGDRGRYEQYF. CDR3 DNA: TGTGCCAGCAGCGGGGACAGGGGGCGATACGAGCAGTACTTC.

V gene TRBV6-5 combines with J gene TRBJ2-7, with D possibly TRBD2 on 5 matching bases. The CDR3 length is 12 residues. The V end was cut by 6 bases, the J end by 4 bases, with 10 bases between. The germline V gene encodes CDR1 MNHEY and CDR2 SVGAGI. The CDR3 loop is CASRGELYEQYF. DNA for the CDR3: TGTGCCAGCAGGGGAGAGCTTTACGAGCAGTACTTC.

The J gene is TRBJ1-5, the V gene TRBV5-6; TRBD1 might be the D (5 bases). V lost 2 bases to trimming and J lost 7 bases, with 25 bases between them. Germline V lookup: CDR1 SGHDT, CDR2 YYEEEE. This CDR3 has 18 amino acids. The CDR3 region has the DNA TGTGCCAGCAGCTTTCAGTTTGGTCTCGGCAGGGAAGGGCAGCCCCAGCATTTT. This encodes CASSFQFGLGREGQPQHF. The entire variable domain, with the rest obtained from reference TRBV5-6 and TRBJ1-5, is as follows: DAGVTQSPTHLIKTRGQQVTLRCSPKSGHDTVSWYQQALGQGPQFIFQYYEEEERQRGNFPDRFSGHQFPNYSSELNVNALLLGDSALYLCASSFQFGLGREGQPQHFGDGTRLSIL.

V gene TRBV7-9 combines with J gene TRBJ2-5; TRBD1 matches 9 bases. CDR3 size: 16 residues. Losses at the gene ends were 2 bases for V and 2 bases for J; bases not matched to a gene: 6. The germline V gene encodes CDR1 SEHNR and CDR2 FQNEAQ (reference sequence). The CDR3 sequence: CASSLTGGHVQETQYF. CDR3 nucleotides: TGTGCCAGCAGCTTAACAGGGGGCCACGTTCAAGAGACCCAGTACTTC.

The J gene is TRBJ2-4, the V gene TRBV30; 11 bases are a match to TRBD2. This CDR3 region has 16 residues. The V gene end was trimmed by 0 bases and the J gene end by 8 bases; junction bases not matched to a gene: 9. CDR1 GTSNPN and CDR2 SVGIG come from the germline V gene (reference sequence). CDR3 protein: CAWSVPLAGGRDIQYF. In DNA, the CDR3 is TGTGCCTGGAGTGTACCGTTAGCGGGGGGGCGGGACATTCAGTACTTC. Supplemented by reference TRBV30 and TRBJ2-4, the full variable domain reads SQTIHQWPATLVQPVGSPLSLECTVEGTSNPNLYWYRQAAGRGLQLLFYSVGIGQISSEVPQNLSASRPQDRQFILSSKKLLLSDSGFYLCAWSVPLAGGRDIQYFGAGTRLSVL.

This clone was recorded only once. The J gene is TRBJ1-2, the V gene TRBV30, with TRBD1 matching 8 bases. The ends lost 3 bases at V and 8 bases at J; junction bases unmatched: 11. The germline V gene encodes CDR1 GTSNPN and CDR2 SVGIG (reference sequence). This CDR3 is built from 14 residues. CDR3 nucleotide sequence: TGTGCCTGGAGCCCAATCAGGGGGCAAGGGGGCTACACCTTC. Amino acids: CAWSPIRGQGGYTF.

The V call is TRBV5-1, the J call TRBJ1-4, with D hard to call. V shed 7 bases and J shed 7 bases, with 11 bases lying between them. There are 12 residues in the CDR3. Germline CDR1 SGHRS, CDR2 YFSETQ. CDR3: CASSLVGEKLFF. The DNA of the CDR3 is TGCGCCAGCTCGCTTGTCGGTGAAAAACTGTTTTTT.

The rearrangement uses TRBV5-4 and TRBJ2-7; D possibly corresponds to TRBD2 (6 bases). This CDR3 spans 16 amino acids. From germline, CDR1 is SGHNT and CDR2 YYREEE (reference sequence). V shed 4 bases and J shed 2 bases, with 19 bases lying between them. The CDR3 sequence is CASSADVGTSPYEQYF. The CDR3 DNA follows: TGTGCCAGCAGCGCTGACGTCGGGACTTCCCCCTACGAGCAGTACTTC.

The chain employs TRBV6-6 and TRBJ2-2; D is perhaps TRBD1 (6 bases). This CDR3 has 15 residues. Trimming cost V 8 bases and J 6 bases, with 19 bases left between them. Germline lookup yields CDR1 MNHNY and CDR2 SVGAGI (reference sequence). The CDR3 DNA is TGTGCCAGCTACTCCTCAGGGGTAGTTTCCGGGGAGCTGTTTTTT. Translation gives CASYSSGVVSGELFF.